The T cell receptor (beta chain) described here comes from a study of blood T cell repertoires in COVID-19. Background on the study: There were acute and convalescent COVID-19 samples, and they came from the United States, Italy and Spain.

Some clones are missing from TCRdb's copy, which holds only in-frame ones; the method was immunoSEQ multiplex PCR. The profile covers 90,000 to 100,000 clones, with approximately 82% appearing a single time and about 4.3% taken by the ten largest. The source is a man in his sixties with acute or convalescent COVID-19. Input material: peripheral blood.

As DNA, the CDR3 is TGTGCCAGCAGCCCGGGACTAGCGGGGGTGGATGAGCAGTTCTTC. This gives the protein CASSPGLAGVDEQFF. The rearrangement uses TRBV6-4 and TRBJ2-1, with 14 nucleotides matching TRBD2. Looked up from germline, CDR1 is MRHNA and CDR2 is SNTAGT. The V segment lost 6 bases and the J segment 8 bases; nucleotides outside the gene matches: 6. CDR3 size: 15 residues.